This T cell receptor (beta chain) was observed in a study of blood T cell repertoires in COVID-19. On the study more broadly: Researchers got acute and convalescent COVID-19 samples from the United States, Italy and Spain.

The CDR3 has 13 amino acids. Germline CDR1 and CDR2: SGHRS and YFSETQ. With 2 bases removed from V and 3 bases from J, the gap between germline ends came to 8 bases. The protocol was immunoSEQ multiplex PCR, while the TCRdb copy is restricted to in-frame clones and leaves out a portion. Among approximately 70,000 clones, 79% were seen once, and the ten largest hold 5% to 7.5%. This chain links TRBV5-1 with TRBJ2-5, with D unclear. The origin of this receptor is a woman aged 55-69 years with acute or convalescent COVID-19. The sequenced sample consisted of peripheral blood. CDR3 in DNA: TGCGCCAGCAGCTTCAATACGGAAGAGACCCAGTACTTC. It translates to CASSFNTEETQYF.